The next 13 T cell receptor beta chains were all read from a single sample in a study of T cell responses to AZD1222 COVID-19 vaccine. TCRdb's copy holds only in-frame clones and misses some; the assay was immunoSEQ multiplex PCR. The sample lists approximately 110,000 clones, 84% seen once, with 9.4% in the top ten. The sequences come from peripheral blood, collected on day 0 of AZD1222 vaccination. The source of these receptors is an adult in good health.

This clone has a handful of counts. The chain has TRBV6-2 or TRBV6-3 and TRBJ2-7; D is possibly TRBD1 (6 bases). From germline, CDR1 is MNHEY and CDR2 SVGEGT. V was cut by 0 bases and J by 0 bases, with 12 bases left in between. There are 16 residues in the CDR3. For the CDR3, the DNA is TGTGCCAGCAGTTACTCGAAAAGCAGGGGCTCCTACGAGCAGTACTTC. Amino acid sequence: CASSYSKSRGSYEQYF.

CDR3 loop: CASSDPGRGYTF. The CDR3, as DNA: TGTGCCAGCAGTGACCCGGGCCGGGGCTACACCTTC. J is TRBJ1-2 and V is TRBV6-1, with D uncertain. This CDR3 contains 12 residues. Germline V gene lookup returns CDR1 MNHNS and CDR2 SASEGT. Trimming removed 3 bases at V and 8 bases at J, with 10 bases between.

The chain combines TRBV18 with TRBJ1-4; D is unresolved. This CDR3 contains 13 residues. Germline CDR1 and CDR2: KGHSH and LQKENI. V lost 6 bases to trimming and J lost 8 bases, with 13 bases between them. CDR3 residues: CASSTRDTEKLFF. CDR3 coding DNA: TGTGCCAGCTCCACGCGGGATACCGAAAAACTGTTTTTT.

The chain links TRBV18 to TRBJ1-1, with D hard to call. Trimming shortened V by 3 bases and J by 4 bases, and 15 bases separated the two germline ends. The length of the CDR3 is 15 residues. The germline V gene encodes CDR1 KGHSH and CDR2 LQKENI. The CDR3 nucleotides are TGTGCCAGCTCACCGCGCTACAGTGGCTCCACTGAAGCTTTCTTT. It translates to CASSPRYSGSTEAFF.

This clone showed up many times. The chain employs TRBV19 and TRBJ2-3; 10 positions agree with TRBD2. The CDR3 extends over 16 amino acids. Looked up from germline, CDR1 is LNHDA and CDR2 is SQIVND (reference sequence). With 1 base clipped from V and 4 bases from J, the junction kept 5 bases outside the gene matches. CDR3 nucleotides: TGTGCCAGTAGTATAGTTCTAGCGGGGGTTCCAGATACGCAGTATTTT. Translation: CASSIVLAGVPDTQYF.

This clone was counted a few times. This chain joins TRBV11-1 and TRBJ2-7; 9 positions match TRBD1. This CDR3 comprises 15 residues. Germline CDR1 reads SGHAT; CDR2 reads FQDESV (reference sequence). The trim removed 2 bases at V and 3 bases at J, leaving 5 bases unmatched. DNA of the CDR3: TGTGCCAGCAGCTTAAATGCGGACAGGGGCTACGAGCAGTACTTC. This translates into CASSLNADRGYEQYF.

The rearrangement links TRBV2 to TRBJ2-6, with a possible D match to TRBD2 (6 bases). Deletions cut 7 bases from V and 4 bases from J, with 17 bases between. Germline V gene sequence: CDR1 SNHLY, CDR2 FYNNEI. CDR3 length equals 16 residues. CDR3 loop: CASITPGGKGANVLTF. CDR3 DNA sequence: TGTGCCAGCATCACTCCCGGGGGTAAGGGGGCCAACGTCCTGACTTTC.

The V and J genes are TRBV6-5 and TRBJ2-7; a possible D gene is TRBD2 (5 bases). The CDR3 covers 13 residues. V shed 2 bases and J shed 3 bases, with 8 bases lying between them. Germline-derived CDR1 and CDR2 are MNHEY and SVGAGI. The CDR3: CASSYGERYEQYF. CDR3 bases: TGTGCCAGCAGTTACGGGGAGCGCTACGAGCAGTACTTC.

This sequence joins TRBV18 and TRBJ2-3; 9 bases are shared with TRBD1. V was pared by 3 bases and J by 3 bases, with 4 bases of the junction left unmatched. Per germline, CDR1 KGHSH and CDR2 LQKENI. The CDR3 totals 15 residues. CDR3 in DNA: TGTGCCAGCTCACCGCCGGGACAGGGAACAGATACGCAGTATTTT. Its protein product is CASSPPGQGTDTQYF.

The chain has TRBV10-3 and TRBJ2-5; D call uncertain. This CDR3 is 14 amino acids long. The germline V and J ends were trimmed by 10 bases and 5 bases, with 20 bases remaining between them. Germline loops: CDR1 ENHRY, CDR2 SYGVKD. DNA for the CDR3: TGTGCCACAGCGACCCCACAAGCAACGGAGACCCAGTACTTC. Translating gives CATATPQATETQYF.

V and J are TRBV12-3 or TRBV12-4 and TRBJ2-5; no clear D. The V end lost 3 bases, the J end lost 5 bases, and 7 bases lay between the germline ends. The CDR3 covers 12 residues. CDR3 residues: CASSFMVETQYF. For the CDR3, the DNA is TGTGCCAGCAGTTTTATGGTTGAGACCCAGTACTTC.

The rearrangement links TRBV28 to TRBJ1-5; D is perhaps TRBD1 (6 bases). Trimming took 3 bases from V and 5 from J, leaving 11 bases between them. The CDR3 is 14 residues long. From germline, CDR1 is MDHEN and CDR2 SYDVKM. The CDR3: CASSFGQYDQPQHF. CDR3 DNA sequence: TGTGCCAGCAGTTTCGGACAGTACGATCAGCCCCAGCATTTT.

The chain combines TRBV27 with TRBJ2-7; D is possibly TRBD2 (5 bases). V lost 1 base and J 6 bases, leaving 13 bases between the germline ends. The germline V gene has CDR1 MNHEY and CDR2 SMNVEV (reference sequence). CDR3 length: 14 residues. In DNA form, the CDR3 reads TGTGCCAGCAGTTTATTCGAGGGTTTAGGCGAGCAGTACTTC. Residues: CASSLFEGLGEQYF.